The sequence of this TCR beta chain was determined in a study of blood T cell repertoires in COVID-19. Original analysis: From reference gene primer amplification, estimates of nucleated cell counts were derived. The table came from immunoSEQ multiplex PCR; TCRdb's copy has only in-frame clones and leaves some out. V and J calls and clone size come straight from that table; D and trimming were deduced from the DNA. The sample has 250,000 to 300,000 clones, 86% seen once; the top ten hold under 15%. The length of the CDR3 is 16 residues. V was pared by 0 bases and J by 4 bases, with 16 bases between. Germline CDR1 reads SGHAT; CDR2 reads FQNNGV. The Seattle patients joined while their infection was active and were tracked longitudinally afterward.

This TCR derives from a woman in her sixties or seventies with COVID-19, enrolled during active disease. The rearrangement links TRBV11-2 to TRBJ2-7; TRBD1 is a possible D gene (5 bases). Material: peripheral blood. The CDR3 bases are TGTGCCAGCAGCTTAGATTCGGCCCAGGGAAGGTACGAGCAGTACTTC. Its translation: CASSLDSAQGRYEQYF.